This is a list of T cell receptor beta chains from one sample in a study of T-cell memory formation after mild COVID-19. TCRdb re-called the 5' RACE reads through MiXCR, storing one row per CDR3 protein. The sample records roughly 250,000 distinct CDR3 sequences, about a sixth being singletons. The sequenced material came from PBMCs or a T cell subset sorted from them (not recorded which). These receptor sequences come from a man aged 18 to 35 who had mild COVID-19 (a few samples of this study predate the infection). Cell type and time point are not known. CDR3s include the opening cysteine and the closing phenylalanine or tryptophan. D genes are given only for firm matches. Not all rows give a size; the values are once, few, many and, for expanded clones, a class.

CDR3aa,CDR3nt,v_gene,d_gene,abundance,j_gene
CASSLAATTGELFF,TGTGCCAGCAGCTTAGCAGCAACCACCGGGGAGCTGTTTTTT,TRBV7-9,.,.,TRBJ2-2
CSTDPLWGERETQYF,TGCAGCACTGACCCGTTATGGGGAGAGAGGGAGACCCAGTACTTC,TRBV29-1,.,few,TRBJ2-5
CASSLNSGQETQYF,TGTGCCAGCAGCTTAAACTCAGGGCAAGAGACCCAGTACTTC,TRBV7-2,.,many,TRBJ2-5
CASRNTTGGRRNQPQHF,TGTGCCAGCAGAAATACGACAGGGGGAAGGCGCAATCAGCCCCAGCATTTT,TRBV12-3/TRBV12-4,TRBD1,few,TRBJ1-5
CASSPGRDPSTDTQYF,TGTGCCAGCAGCCCCGGTCGGGACCCTAGCACAGATACGCAGTATTTT,TRBV9,.,many,TRBJ2-3
CASSDPGQGADTQYF,TGTGCCAGCAGTGACCCGGGACAGGGAGCAGATACGCAGTATTTT,TRBV6-1,TRBD1,few,TRBJ2-3
CASSLEATNEKLFF,TGCGCCAGCAGCTTAGAAGCAACTAATGAAAAACTGTTTTTT,TRBV5-1,.,few,TRBJ1-4
CASSLDNYNSPLHF,TGTGCCAGCAGTTTAGACAACTATAATTCACCCCTCCACTTT,TRBV12-3/TRBV12-4,.,.,TRBJ1-6
CAISSDQETQYF,TGTGCCATCTCTAGTGATCAAGAGACCCAGTACTTC,TRBV10-3,.,.,TRBJ2-5
CSAEPRTGRALDYSGNTIYF,TGCAGTGCAGAACCTAGGACAGGGAGAGCCCTAGATTACTCTGGAAACACCATATATTTT,TRBV20-1,TRBD1,few,TRBJ1-3
CASSLWTARDTF,TGTGCCAGCAGCTTATGGACAGCGCGAGACACCTTC,TRBV5-6,.,few,TRBJ1-2
CASSAQGSGNTIYF,TGTGCCAGCAGTGCTCAGGGCTCTGGAAACACCATATATTTT,TRBV2,.,.,TRBJ1-3
CASSSQNRLAQHF,TGTGCCAGCAGTTCACAGAACAGATTGGCCCAGCATTTT,TRBV12-3/TRBV12-4,.,.,TRBJ1-5
CASSLGGGWETQYF,TGTGCCAGCAGCTTAGGTGGCGGCTGGGAGACCCAGTACTTC,TRBV13,.,few,TRBJ2-5
CASSHATSVGSSGNTIYF,TGTGCCAGCAGCCACGCTACTTCGGTGGGTAGCTCTGGAAACACCATATATTTT,TRBV7-4,.,.,TRBJ1-3
CASSLKGCEKLFF,TGTGCCAGCAGCTTGAAAGGGTGTGAAAAACTGTTTTTT,TRBV5-7,.,many,TRBJ1-4
CASSPARNQETQYF,TGTGCCAGCAGCCCTGCGAGGAACCAAGAGACCCAGTACTTC,TRBV7-2,.,many,TRBJ2-5
CASGRARGWDTEAFF,TGTGCCAGCGGTCGGGCCAGGGGATGGGACACTGAAGCTTTCTTT,TRBV27,.,.,TRBJ1-1
CASSLLTGAPQETQYF,TGTGCCAGTAGTCTCTTAACAGGGGCCCCGCAAGAGACCCAGTACTTC,TRBV19,TRBD1,few,TRBJ2-5
CASSNTGGYSNQPQHF,TGTGCCAGCAGTAATACAGGGGGCTATAGCAATCAGCCCCAGCATTTT,TRBV12-3/TRBV12-4,TRBD1,few,TRBJ1-5
CASSTTGGTGANVLTF,TGCGCCAGCAGCACGACAGGCGGCACTGGGGCCAACGTCCTGACTTTC,TRBV5-1,.,.,TRBJ2-6
CASRPTGGAVEKLFF,TGTGCCAGCAGACCCACAGGGGGCGCGGTTGAAAAACTGTTTTTT,TRBV2,TRBD1,.,TRBJ1-4
CASSGLAGAATQYF,TGTGCCAGCAGCGGACTAGCGGGGGCCGCTACGCAGTATTTT,TRBV2,TRBD2,.,TRBJ2-3
CASSHLLGQGMDEQFF,TGTGCCAGCAGCCACCTTCTGGGACAGGGTATGGATGAGCAGTTCTTC,TRBV4-2,TRBD1,.,TRBJ2-1
CASSQATGETQYF,TGCGCCAGCAGCCAAGCTACGGGGGAGACCCAGTACTTC,TRBV4-3,.,.,TRBJ2-5
CASSPVLGTANEQFF,TGCGCCAGCAGCCCGGTTTTAGGGACAGCGAATGAGCAGTTCTTC,TRBV5-1,TRBD1,few,TRBJ2-1
CASRRDRHTETQYF,TGTGCCAGCAGACGGGACAGGCACACGGAGACCCAGTACTTC,TRBV12-3/TRBV12-4,TRBD1,.,TRBJ2-5
CASRAGGYLNTEAFF,TGTGCCAGCAGGGCCGGGGGATACTTGAACACTGAAGCTTTCTTT,TRBV6-5,.,few,TRBJ1-1
CATSDNAVGALNTEAFF,TGTGCCACCAGTGATAATGCGGTCGGGGCCCTGAACACTGAAGCTTTCTTT,TRBV24-1,.,.,TRBJ1-1
CASSERQGEADTQYF,TGTGCCAGCAGCGAGAGACAGGGCGAGGCAGATACGCAGTATTTT,TRBV9,TRBD1,few,TRBJ2-3
CATSDWGRNEQFF,TGTGCCACCAGTGATTGGGGGAGGAATGAGCAGTTCTTC,TRBV24-1,.,.,TRBJ2-1
CASSKPGHSYEQYF,TGTGCCAGCAGCAAACCGGGACACTCCTACGAGCAGTACTTC,TRBV21-1,.,.,TRBJ2-7
CAWSVIKGRDEQFF,TGTGCCTGGAGTGTAATTAAGGGTAGAGATGAGCAGTTCTTC,TRBV30,.,.,TRBJ2-1
CASSYSRSEDTQYF,TGTGCCAGCAGTTACTCACGGTCGGAGGATACGCAGTATTTT,TRBV6-5,.,few,TRBJ2-3
CASRRDSLAGELFF,TGCGCCAGCAGGAGGGATAGCCTAGCCGGGGAGCTGTTTTTT,TRBV10-1,.,.,TRBJ2-2
CASSYGDSGLTGELFF,TGTGCCAGCAGTTACGGCGACAGCGGACTAACCGGGGAGCTGTTTTTT,TRBV6-2/TRBV6-3,.,.,TRBJ2-2
CASSLDPGTYQPQHF,TGCGCCAGCAGCTTGGACCCAGGAACATATCAGCCCCAGCATTTT,TRBV5-1,.,.,TRBJ1-5
CASRWGWNGYTF,TGTGCCAGCAGGTGGGGGTGGAATGGCTACACCTTC,TRBV11-3,.,few,TRBJ1-2
CASKTSGVSYEQYF,TGTGCCAGCAAGACTAGCGGGGTATCCTACGAGCAGTACTTC,TRBV12-3/TRBV12-4,TRBD2,.,TRBJ2-7
CASSLYSPNTEAFF,TGCGCCAGCAGCTTGTATAGCCCCAACACTGAAGCTTTCTTT,TRBV5-1,.,few,TRBJ1-1
CAISDPSGGQETQYF,TGTGCCATCAGTGACCCTAGCGGGGGCCAAGAGACCCAGTACTTC,TRBV10-3,TRBD2,few,TRBJ2-5
CASSLGITPGGAWQYF,TGTGCCAGCAGCTTAGGGATTACTCCGGGTGGAGCATGGCAGTACTTC,TRBV11-2,.,.,TRBJ2-7
CASSPTKQGTSTGELFF,TGTGCCAGCAGTCCAACCAAACAGGGTACGAGCACCGGGGAGCTGTTTTTT,TRBV7-2,.,many,TRBJ2-2
CASSLADLEADTQYF,TGCGCCAGCAGCTTGGCGGACTTGGAAGCAGATACGCAGTATTTT,TRBV5-1,.,few,TRBJ2-3
CASLAGGRGDTQYF,TGTGCCAGCTTAGCGGGGGGCCGGGGAGATACGCAGTATTTT,TRBV25-1,TRBD2,few,TRBJ2-3
CASSVGGDRGRSPLHF,TGCGCCAGCAGCGTGGGGGGGGACAGGGGCCGCTCACCCCTCCACTTT,TRBV5-1,TRBD1,.,TRBJ1-6
CASSSRAGGRDTQYF,TGTGCCAGCAGCTCGCGAGCGGGGGGGCGTGATACGCAGTATTTT,TRBV7-2,TRBD2,once,TRBJ2-3
CASSQDGTPSHSQYF,TGCGCCAGCAGCCAAGACGGGACGCCCAGTCACTCGCAGTATTTT,TRBV4-1,.,.,TRBJ2-3
CASSEQGLIHEQFF,TGTGCCAGCAGTGAGCAGGGACTAATCCATGAGCAGTTCTTC,TRBV6-1,TRBD2,few,TRBJ2-1
CASSFLRGPSGEQFF,TGTGCCAGCAGTTTTCTTCGGGGCCCCTCCGGTGAGCAGTTCTTC,TRBV28,.,many,TRBJ2-1